Each of the 27 T cell receptor beta chains below was sequenced from the same sample in a study of T cells expressing NK-cell markers. From its re-call of the 5' RACE reads, TCRdb lists each CDR3 protein once, without DNA. Here the sample table reports approximately 550,000 distinct CDR3 sequences. The material sequenced was blood T cells: a sorted CD56 or NKG2C T cell subset, CD4+ or CD8+ T cells, or bulk PBMC T cells (not recorded which). These receptors came from a man between 18 and 29 years old in good health.

V usage is TRBV3-1 and J usage is TRBJ2-2; TCRdb proposes TRBD2, but this gene call is untestable without DNA. CDR1 is LGHDT, CDR2 YNNKEL, per germline (reference sequence). The CDR3 spans 14 residues. This chain's CDR3 is CATRRTGITGELFF.

The chain joins TRBV29-1 to TRBJ1-5; TCRdb's D call, TRBD1, is unchecked because there is no DNA. This CDR3 has 13 residues. Germline values: CDR1 SQVTM, CDR2 ANQGSEA. The CDR3 sequence: CSATGNSNQPQHF.

The chain uses TRBV12-3 or TRBV12-4 and TRBJ2-7; the TCRdb call, TRBD1, lacks DNA for checking. The CDR3 is made up of 19 amino acids. The CDR3 here is CASSPSTGGEISSAYEQYF.

The chain is built from TRBV29-1 and TRBJ2-3; the TCRdb call, TRBD1, lacks DNA for checking. The germline CDR1 and CDR2 sequences are SQVTM and ANQGSEA. There are 14 residues in the CDR3. CDR3 region: CSGILGKGTDTQYF.

The chain links TRBV21-1 to TRBJ1-3; TCRdb selects TRBD1, and the lack of DNA leaves this call unchecked. TRBV21-1 is a pseudogene segment. There are 14 residues in the CDR3. CDR3 sequence: CASSEKRGENTIYF.

The chain couples TRBV9 to TRBJ1-2. This CDR3 comprises 14 residues. Per germline, CDR1 SGDLS and CDR2 YYNGEE. The CDR3: CASSVDVPATGYTF.

The chain recombines TRBV9 with TRBJ2-5; the TCRdb call, TRBD1, lacks DNA for checking. Germline CDR1 and CDR2: SGDLS and YYNGEE. This CDR3 has 15 residues. The CDR3 is CASSVGVRGDQTQYF.

This chain links TRBV29-1 with TRBJ2-1; checking the TCRdb D call of TRBD2 is not possible without DNA. This CDR3 has 19 amino acids. Germline V gene data show CDR1 as SQVTM and CDR2 as ANQGSEA. The CDR3 reads CSAEGEIGTSGKIYNEQFF.

J is TRBJ1-1 and V is TRBV12-5; TCRdb names TRBD1, which stays unverified in the absence of DNA. Germline CDR1 LGHNT, CDR2 FRNRAP. The CDR3 is made up of 15 amino acids. CDR3 region: CASARDGYMNTEAFF.

This chain uses TRBV6-5 with TRBJ1-1; TCRdb names TRBD1, which stays unverified in the absence of DNA. This CDR3 is built from 12 residues. Germline CDR1 and CDR2: MNHEY and SVGAGI. The CDR3 region is CASTRPGAEAFF.

The chain recombines TRBV5-1 with TRBJ2-6; TCRdb returns TRBD2, unconfirmable since there is no DNA. The CDR3 contains 16 residues. Germline V gives CDR1 SGHRS, CDR2 YFSETQ. The CDR3 is CASRREARSGANVLTF.

The chain carries TRBV20-1 and TRBJ2-3; the TCRdb call, TRBD2, lacks DNA for checking. This CDR3 has 14 residues. The V gene's germline CDR1 is DFQATT and CDR2 SNEGSKA (reference sequence). The CDR3 region is CSARRDGPTDTQYF.

CDR3 sequence: CSVQGATEAFF. The chain has TRBV29-1 and TRBJ1-1; TCRdb's D call, TRBD1, is unchecked because there is no DNA. The CDR3 spans 11 residues. Germline values: CDR1 SQVTM, CDR2 ANQGSEA.

V usage is TRBV5-1 and J usage is TRBJ2-5; as DNA is missing, the TRBD2 call by TCRdb cannot be tested. The CDR3 runs 15 residues. Per germline, CDR1 SGHRS and CDR2 YFSETQ. CDR3 sequence: CASSFSGRKQETQYF. The entire variable domain, with the rest obtained from reference TRBV5-1 and TRBJ2-5, is as follows: KAGVTQTPRYLIKTRGQQVTLSCSPISGHRSVSWYQQTPGQGLQFLFEYFSETQRNKGNFPGRFSGRQFSNSRSEMNVSTLELGDSALYLCASSFSGRKQETQYFGPGTRLLVL.

CDR3: CASSLGERNEQFF. V is TRBV3-1 and J is TRBJ2-1; TCRdb's D gene call, TRBD2, goes unchecked for lack of DNA. The CDR3 is 13 residues long. Germline V CDR1 and CDR2: LGHDT, YNNKEL (reference sequence).

The chain has TRBV4-2 and TRBJ2-1; TCRdb's D gene call, TRBD2, goes unchecked for lack of DNA. CDR1 and CDR2 (germline): LGHNA, YNFKEQ. This CDR3 contains 14 residues. The CDR3 sequence: CASSQELAGDEQFF.

The rearrangement joins TRBV15 to TRBJ2-5; without DNA, the TCRdb call of TRBD2 cannot be checked. Germline V CDR1 and CDR2: LNHNV, YYDKDF (reference sequence). This CDR3 is built from 14 residues. The CDR3: CATRARASRETQYF.

The chain has TRBV20-1 and TRBJ2-7; lacking DNA, the TRBD1 call made by TCRdb goes unchecked. This CDR3 is 14 amino acids long. Germline assignment: CDR1 DFQATT and CDR2 SNEGSKA (reference sequence). The CDR3 reads CSAREVGRSYEQYF.

This sequence joins TRBV5-6 and TRBJ1-1; TCRdb returns TRBD1, unconfirmable since there is no DNA. The CDR3 spans 14 residues. Germline V lookup: CDR1 SGHDT, CDR2 YYEEEE. CDR3 sequence: CASSLIRGGGMAFF.

The chain is built from TRBV10-3 and TRBJ2-3; TCRdb designates TRBD2, a call that cannot be tested without DNA. Germline values: CDR1 ENHRY, CDR2 SYGVKD. CDR3 length equals 15 residues. The CDR3 sequence is CAISEPGLVPDTQYF.

The chain recombines TRBV11-2 with TRBJ2-1; the D call of TRBD1 rests on TCRdb alone, since no DNA is present to check it. The CDR3 has 18 amino acids. Germline CDR1 and CDR2: SGHAT and FQNNGV. The CDR3 here is CASSSPQASMSSYNEQFF. Looking up the rest from reference TRBV11-2 and TRBJ2-1 gives the full variable domain: EAGVAQSPRYKIIEKRQSVAFWCNPISGHATLYWYQQILGQGPKLLIQFQNNGVVDDSQLPKDRFSAERLKGVDSTLKIQPAKLEDSAVYLCASSSPQASMSSYNEQFFGPGTRLTVL.

This chain links TRBV5-1 with TRBJ2-5; checking the TCRdb D call of TRBD1 is not possible without DNA. This CDR3 contains 18 residues. Germline V gene lookup returns CDR1 SGHRS and CDR2 YFSETQ. CDR3 loop: CASSWGQGGYGVQETQYF.

The chain uses TRBV29-1 and TRBJ2-1; TCRdb returns TRBD2, unconfirmable since there is no DNA. The CDR3 runs 14 residues. Germline V lookup: CDR1 SQVTM, CDR2 ANQGSEA. This chain's CDR3 is CSGRELAEYNEQFF.

The rearrangement links TRBV20-1 to TRBJ2-7; TCRdb's assignment of TRBD1 cannot be checked, as there is no DNA. Germline-derived CDR1 and CDR2 are DFQATT and SNEGSKA (reference sequence). The CDR3 covers 14 residues. The CDR3 loop is CSARNGAGGYEQYF.

The J gene is TRBJ2-3, the V gene TRBV7-2. Germline V gene data show CDR1 as SGHTA and CDR2 as FQGNSA. This CDR3 contains 13 residues. CDR3 sequence reads: CASSSYSTITQYF.

J is TRBJ2-3 and V is TRBV5-5; TCRdb designates TRBD1, a call that cannot be tested without DNA. Germline loops: CDR1 SGHKS, CDR2 YYEKEE (reference sequence). The CDR3 covers 15 residues. This CDR3 reads CASSSDRGFTDTQYF. Variable domain in full (rest from reference TRBV5-5 and TRBJ2-3): DAGVTQSPTHLIKTRGQQVTLRCSPISGHKSVSWYQQVLGQGPQFIFQYYEKEERGRGNFPDRFSARQFPNYSSELNVNALLLGDSALYLCASSSDRGFTDTQYFGPGTRLTVL.

The chain recombines TRBV20-1 with TRBJ2-1. The germline CDR1 and CDR2 sequences are DFQATT and SNEGSKA (reference sequence). The CDR3 is 14 amino acids. CDR3 in amino acids: CSLIASSSYNEQFF.